What follows are 31 T cell receptor beta chains derived from one specimen sequenced in a study of T-cell memory formation after mild COVID-19. TCRdb re-called the 5' RACE reads through MiXCR, storing one row per CDR3 protein. This sample has about 300,000 distinct CDR3 sequences, with 19% found just once. Specimen: PBMCs or a T cell subset sorted from them (not recorded which). The source of these receptors is a man younger than 35 who had mild COVID-19 (a few samples of this study predate the infection). Cell type and time point are not known.

This clonotype has ten or more counts. The chain recombines TRBV12-3 or TRBV12-4 with TRBJ2-5; D gene ambiguous. Trimming stripped 3 bases from V and 6 bases from J, with 5 bases between. The CDR3 is made up of 11 amino acids. The CDR3 region is CASSLGQTQYF. The CDR3 nucleotides read TGTGCCAGCAGTTTGGGCCAGACCCAGTACTTC.

This clonotype has more than one count but fewer than ten. This chain links TRBV29-1 with TRBJ1-1, with a possible D match to TRBD1 (6 bases). Germline values: CDR1 SQVTM, CDR2 ANQGSEA. CDR3 length: 13 residues. Trimming cost V 5 bases and J 5 bases, with 15 bases left between them. CDR3 protein: CSVHRAGQTEAFF. The DNA for the CDR3 is TGCAGCGTTCACAGGGCTGGACAGACTGAAGCTTTCTTT.

This chain links TRBV5-1 with TRBJ2-3, with no clear D. Trimming took 4 bases from V and 2 from J, leaving 14 bases between them. In germline, CDR1 is SGHRS, CDR2 YFSETQ. This CDR3 comprises 15 residues. CDR3 in amino acids: CASSLDGGHTDTQYF. The CDR3 region has the DNA TGCGCCAGCAGCCTGGACGGCGGCCACACAGATACGCAGTATTTT.

This clonotype has only a few counts. At one end the junction does not follow the germline gene, possibly because of a read error. The gene calls are TRBV7-9 and TRBJ2-3; TRBD2 agrees at 16 bases. From germline, CDR1 is SEHNR and CDR2 FQNEAQ (reference sequence). The CDR3 totals 20 residues. CDR3 residues: CTSSFEGLAGGLWLSDTQYF. Written as DNA, the CDR3 is TGTACCAGCAGCTTCGAGGGACTAGCGGGGGGGCTTTGGTTATCCGATACGCAGTATTTT.

This clonotype turned up a few times. The rearrangement links TRBV5-1 to TRBJ2-5; D possibly corresponds to TRBD2 (7 bases). The CDR3 is 16 amino acids. Deletions cut 4 bases from V and 2 bases from J, with 18 bases between. Germline-derived CDR1 and CDR2 are SGHRS and YFSETQ. The CDR3 DNA is TGCGCCAGCAGCCTCCTAGGGGGGACTACTCAAGAGACCCAGTACTTC. Its translation is CASSLLGGTTQETQYF.

The V call is TRBV21-1, the J call TRBJ1-4. TRBV21-1 is a pseudogene. CDR3 length equals 14 residues. CDR3 coding DNA: TGTGCCAGCAGCAACAGGCCGGGAGGAGAAAAACTGTTTTTT. This translates into CASSNRPGGEKLFF.

This clonotype was detected many times. V usage is TRBV5-1 and J usage is TRBJ1-2, with D unresolved. This CDR3 region has 12 residues. Trimming cost V 4 bases and J 7 bases, with 11 bases left between them. Looked up from germline, CDR1 is SGHRS and CDR2 is YFSETQ. CDR3 DNA sequence: TGCGCCAGCAGCGGCGTCCCGGGTGGCTACACCTTC. Translation gives CASSGVPGGYTF. The full variable domain, completed using reference TRBV5-1 and TRBJ1-2, is KAGVTQTPRYLIKTRGQQVTLSCSPISGHRSVSWYQQTPGQGLQFLFEYFSETQRNKGNFPGRFSGRQFSNSRSEMNVSTLELGDSALYLCASSGVPGGYTFGSGTRLTVV.

V and J are TRBV6-2 or TRBV6-3 and TRBJ2-5; D gene unclear. Trimming took off 2 bases at V and 7 bases at J, with 14 bases between the two ends. This CDR3 region has 14 residues. Germline V lookup: CDR1 MNHEY, CDR2 SVGEGT. The CDR3 DNA reads TGTGCCAGCAGTTACAATGTCCGGTTGGCGACCCAGTACTTC. Protein: CASSYNVRLATQYF.

This clonotype was seen only a few times. The genes are TRBV7-8 and TRBJ2-5; D unclear. CDR1 SGHVS and CDR2 FQNEAQ come from the germline V gene. With 2 bases removed from V and 5 bases from J, the gap between germline ends came to 9 bases. The CDR3 runs to 13 residues. CDR3 residues: CASSLLTGETQYF. CDR3 nucleotides: TGTGCCAGCAGCTTACTCACCGGGGAGACCCAGTACTTC.

In its sample, this clonotype was seen many times. The V call is TRBV12-3 or TRBV12-4, the J call TRBJ1-5; D is possibly TRBD1 (5 bases). The CDR3 consists of 13 residues. V gave up 5 bases and J gave up 8 bases, with 13 bases separating them. The CDR3 region has the DNA TGTGCCAGCAGTCTAGACAGCCAAAAGCCCCAGCATTTT. This translates into CASSLDSQKPQHF.

This clonotype has a count of ten or more. The chain couples TRBV7-4 to TRBJ2-7; D remains unclear. Per the germline V gene, CDR1 is SGHVT and CDR2 is SQSDAQ. There are 11 residues in the CDR3. V shed 5 bases and J shed 3 bases, with 5 bases lying between them. The CDR3 DNA follows: TGTGCCAGCAGCCTTAACTACGAGCAGTACGTC. This sequence encodes CASSLNYEQYV.

This clonotype was seen only a few times. The gene calls are TRBV27 and TRBJ2-5; 9 bases fit TRBD2. Germline-derived CDR1 and CDR2 are MNHEY and SMNVEV (reference sequence). Trimming took 6 bases from V and 5 from J; bases not matched to a gene: 10. This CDR3 contains 15 residues. CDR3 coding DNA: TGTGCCAGCAGGTTTAGCGGGGGTATGTTGGAGACCCAGTACTTC. This gives the protein CASRFSGGMLETQYF.

The rearrangement joins TRBV4-1 to TRBJ2-7; D may be TRBD2 (6 bases). Germline CDR1 is MGHRA and CDR2 is YSYEKL. The CDR3 covers 15 residues. V lost 8 bases, J lost 4 bases, and 21 bases lay in between. The CDR3 loop reads CASDPSQGLQYEQYF. DNA of the CDR3: TGCGCCAGCGACCCAAGCCAGGGACTGCAGTACGAGCAGTACTTC.

This clonotype was seen more than once but under ten times. The rearrangement uses TRBV28 and TRBJ2-5; possibly TRBD2 for D (5 bases). Germline V gives CDR1 MDHEN, CDR2 SYDVKM. V gave up 7 bases and J gave up 0 bases, with 15 bases separating them. This CDR3 region has 15 residues. CDR3 amino acids: CASTPRAAYQETQYF. Here the CDR3 DNA reads TGTGCCAGCACCCCGAGGGCAGCGTACCAAGAGACCCAGTACTTC.

The chain has TRBV5-1 and TRBJ2-3; D uncertain. The V end lost 4 bases, the J end lost 1 base, and 7 bases lay between the germline ends. The CDR3 is made up of 13 amino acids. Germline V gene data show CDR1 as SGHRS and CDR2 as YFSETQ. The CDR3 DNA reads as TGCGCCAGCAGCGTCATACGCACAGATACGCAGTATTTT. Translating gives CASSVIRTDTQYF.

This clonotype was recorded at least ten times. The chain couples TRBV20-1 to TRBJ2-7, with 12 nucleotides matching TRBD2. The CDR3 consists of 12 residues. The V gene end was trimmed by 3 bases and the J gene end by 12 bases; junction bases not matched to a gene: 6. Per the germline V gene, CDR1 is DFQATT and CDR2 is SNEGSKA (reference sequence). The CDR3 DNA sequence: TGCAGTGCTAGTTCTAGCGGGGGGGCCGCGTACTTC. It codes for CSASSSGGAAYF.

The rearrangement links TRBV7-2 to TRBJ1-6; D is uncertain. The CDR3 length is 16 residues. The germline gives CDR1 SGHTA, CDR2 FQGNSA. The germline V and J ends were trimmed by 7 bases and 1 base, with 14 bases remaining between them. In DNA, the CDR3 is TGTGCCAGCACCCTCTCTACGGGTTCCTATAATTCACCCCTCCACTTT. Protein product: CASTLSTGSYNSPLHF.

This chain joins TRBV7-2 and TRBJ1-5; weak D call: TRBD1 (6 bases). Between the trimmed V and J ends, which lost 6 bases and 0 bases, there was a span of 12 bases. From germline, CDR1 is SGHTA and CDR2 FQGNSA. The CDR3 has 15 amino acids. The CDR3 here is CASSRQEVSNQPQHF. CDR3 nucleotide sequence: TGTGCCAGCAGTCGACAGGAGGTTAGCAATCAGCCCCAGCATTTT.

This clonotype has a handful of counts. CDR3 sequence reads: CSVVRLAGTYEQYV. The CDR3 nucleotides read TGCAGCGTTGTACGTCTAGCGGGGACCTACGAGCAGTACGTC. V gene TRBV29-1 combines with J gene TRBJ2-7, with 9 bases identical to TRBD2. Germline-derived CDR1 and CDR2 are SQVTM and ANQGSEA. The V gene end was trimmed by 4 bases and the J gene end by 2 bases; junction bases not matched to a gene: 6. CDR3 length: 14 amino acids.

This rearrangement joins TRBV6-5 to TRBJ1-2, with 10 bases lining up with TRBD1. The CDR3 runs to 15 residues. Trimming at V came to 6 bases and at J to 8 bases, leaving 12 bases not matched to a gene. CDR1 and CDR2 (germline): MNHEY, SVGAGI. The CDR3 spells CASSRPGQGKEGYTF. The CDR3 nucleotides read TGTGCCAGCAGCCGCCCGGGACAGGGGAAGGAGGGCTACACCTTC.

Ten or more counts support this clonotype. V and J are TRBV6-2 or TRBV6-3 and TRBJ2-7; 10 bases are shared with TRBD1. Germline CDR1 is MNHEY and CDR2 is SVGEGT. With 5 bases clipped from V and 3 bases from J, the junction kept 7 bases outside the gene matches. The CDR3 loop spans 15 amino acids. CDR3 region: CASSPIGQGVYEQYF. The CDR3 coding sequence is TGTGCCAGCAGTCCAATTGGACAGGGGGTCTACGAGCAGTACTTC.

The gene calls are TRBV12-3 or TRBV12-4 and TRBJ2-5; TRBD2 matches 8 bases. The V and J ends lost 7 bases and 4 bases, in that order; junction bases with no gene match: 5. The CDR3 has 13 residues. CDR3 region: CASTRGGRETQYF. Here the CDR3 DNA reads TGTGCCAGCACCCGCGGGGGGCGAGAGACCCAGTACTTC.

This clonotype was recorded a few times. V is TRBV28 and J is TRBJ2-2; 8 positions match TRBD2. The germline V gene has CDR1 MDHEN and CDR2 SYDVKM. CDR3 length: 15 amino acids. V shed 3 bases, J shed 2 bases, and the junction held 2 bases outside the gene matches. The CDR3 nucleotides read TGTGCCAGCAGTTTTCGGGGGGGTAACACCGGGGAGCTGTTTTTT. Its translation is CASSFRGGNTGELFF.

Only a few counts were recorded for this clonotype. The chain couples TRBV7-8 to TRBJ2-3, with 10 bases that match TRBD2. Losses at the gene ends were 3 bases for V and 8 bases for J; bases not matched to a gene: 17. Germline CDR1 and CDR2: SGHVS and FQNEAQ. This CDR3 has 18 residues. DNA for the CDR3: TGTGCCAGCAGCTTGAGGGGAAGCGGGGGGGCTTTATCGGGTACGCAGTATTTT. This sequence encodes CASSLRGSGGALSGTQYF.

For the CDR3, the DNA is TGTGCCACCAGTGACTCGACCCGGTCGGGCAAAAACATTCAGTACTTC. Translating gives CATSDSTRSGKNIQYF. The rearrangement joins TRBV24-1 to TRBJ2-4; D gene uncertain. V lost 4 bases and J lost 3, with 15 bases in between. The CDR3 runs 16 residues. Germline loops: CDR1 KGHDR, CDR2 SFDVKD.

The sample holds many counts of this clonotype. The chain carries TRBV20-1 and TRBJ2-3, with D tentatively TRBD1 or TRBD2 (5 bases each). From germline, CDR1 is DFQATT and CDR2 SNEGSKA (reference sequence). The CDR3 covers 14 residues. Between the trimmed V and J ends, which lost 6 bases and 2 bases, there was a span of 15 bases. CDR3 nucleotides: TGCAGTGCCTGGGACCTTGAGAACACAGATACGCAGTATTTT. Translating it yields CSAWDLENTDTQYF.

The V call is TRBV11-1, the J call TRBJ1-1; no clear D gene. CDR3 length: 14 residues. Germline CDR1 SGHAT, CDR2 FQDESV (reference sequence). V shed 5 bases and J shed 0 bases, with 10 bases lying between them. The CDR3 nucleotides are TGTGCCAGCAGCGTAGGACTTATGAACACTGAAGCTTTCTTT. Residues: CASSVGLMNTEAFF.

This clonotype was detected only a few times. The chain links TRBV2 to TRBJ1-3; 9 bases fit TRBD1. The CDR3 is 15 residues long. With 6 bases clipped from V and 2 bases from J, the junction kept 5 bases outside the gene matches. The germline CDR1 and CDR2 sequences are SNHLY and FYNNEI. CDR3 DNA: TGTGCCAGCAGAACCGGGACAGGGCCTGGAAACACCATATATTTT. Encoded protein: CASRTGTGPGNTIYF.

This clonotype was counted a few times. The V and J genes are TRBV20-1 and TRBJ2-3; 11 nucleotides match TRBD2. With V trimmed by 4 bases and J by 4 bases, 10 bases remained unmatched. This CDR3 is 16 amino acids long. Looked up from germline, CDR1 is DFQATT and CDR2 is SNEGSKA (reference sequence). For the CDR3, the DNA is TGCAGTGCTACCCCCTTAGCGGGGGGGCGGGCAGATACGCAGTATTTT. This codes for CSATPLAGGRADTQYF.

This sequence joins TRBV2 and TRBJ1-1; D unclear. The CDR3 totals 12 residues. Trimming removed 11 bases from V and 10 bases from J, with 20 bases in between. Germline-derived CDR1 and CDR2 are SNHLY and FYNNEI. The CDR3, as DNA: TGTGCCTCGATCCGAGCGATGCCAGGAGCTTTCTTT. Encoded protein: CASIRAMPGAFF.

This clonotype was observed a few times. The rearrangement uses TRBV21-1 and TRBJ2-7; the table's D gene call, TRBD2, was not cross checked with the DNA. TRBV21-1 is reported as a pseudogene. This CDR3 has 18 residues. CDR3 coding DNA: TGTGCCAGCAGCAAAGGAGGAGCCGGGGAAGATGGGACTTACGAGCAGTACGTC. Protein product: CASSKGGAGEDGTYEQYV.